The subject of this entry is one TCR beta chain. The sample is drawn from a study of T cell changes during pregnancy in multiple sclerosis. The data were produced by immunoSEQ multiplex PCR, yet TCRdb's version contains in-frame clones alone and is incomplete. In the table there are tens of thousands of clones, around 94% of which are singletons. CDR3 length: 13 amino acids. Trimming shortened V by 2 bases and J by 4 bases, and 12 bases separated the two germline ends. Germline V lookup: CDR1 GTSNPN, CDR2 SVGIG (reference sequence). The starting material was peripheral blood, obtained in the third trimester of pregnancy. The receptor's source is a female donor with multiple sclerosis, enrolled in a pregnancy study. V and J are TRBV30 and TRBJ2-7; D unresolved. The CDR3: CAWSRRLTYEQYF. CDR3 DNA: TGTGCCTGGAGTCGGCGACTGACGTACGAGCAGTACTTC.